These T cell receptor beta chains were read from a single sample in a study of T cell changes during pregnancy in multiple sclerosis. TCRdb keeps only in-frame clones here, not all; method: immunoSEQ multiplex PCR. Of about 80,000 clones in the sample, about 95% are singletons; the top ten hold over 2%. Sample: peripheral blood, taken in the third trimester of pregnancy. The receptors here all came from a female donor with multiple sclerosis, enrolled in a pregnancy study. Both conserved end residues are part of each CDR3. D genes are given only for firm matches. Only part of the rows carry a size: once, few, many, or a class if the clone is expanded.

abundance: -
j_gene: TRBJ2-7
v_gene: TRBV9
d_gene: -
CDR3nt: TGTGCCAGCAGCCCCCTAGGGGGAGGGTTCTCCTACGAGCAGTACTTC
CDR3aa: CASSPLGGGFSYEQYF

abundance: once
j_gene: TRBJ2-7
v_gene: TRBV2
d_gene: TRBD2
CDR3nt: TGTGCCAGCAGGAGCGGGGGGGGTTACGAGCAGTACTTC
CDR3aa: CASRSGGGYEQYF

abundance: -
j_gene: TRBJ2-5
v_gene: TRBV14
d_gene: -
CDR3nt: TGTGCCAGCAGCCTACAGGGAGAGACCCAGTACTTC
CDR3aa: CASSLQGETQYF

abundance: -
j_gene: TRBJ1-6
v_gene: TRBV15
d_gene: TRBD1
CDR3nt: TGTGCCACCAGCAGAGAGGGCAGGGGGGCCTATAATTCACCCCTCCACTTT
CDR3aa: CATSREGRGAYNSPLHF

abundance: once
j_gene: TRBJ2-7
v_gene: TRBV7-6
d_gene: -
CDR3nt: TGTGCCAGCAGCTTAATGGGCGTGGCCGAGCAGTACTTC
CDR3aa: CASSLMGVAEQYF

abundance: -
j_gene: TRBJ2-6
v_gene: TRBV13
d_gene: TRBD1
CDR3nt: TGTGCCAGCAGCCTAACCGGACAGGGCCCAAGCTCTGGGGCCAACGTCCTGACTTTC
CDR3aa: CASSLTGQGPSSGANVLTF

abundance: -
j_gene: TRBJ1-1
v_gene: TRBV7-3
d_gene: -
CDR3nt: TGTGCCAGCAGCCCTGACCACGGGACTGAAGCTTTCTTT
CDR3aa: CASSPDHGTEAFF

abundance: -
j_gene: TRBJ2-4
v_gene: TRBV11-2
d_gene: TRBD2
CDR3nt: TGTGCCAGCAGCTTAGAGGATCTAGCGGGGGGGACACTAGCCAAAAACATTCAGTACTTC
CDR3aa: CASSLEDLAGGTLAKNIQYF

abundance: -
j_gene: TRBJ1-2
v_gene: TRBV7-6
d_gene: -
CDR3nt: TGTGCCAGCAGCCCGCCGGGTCGTAACTATGGCTACACCTTC
CDR3aa: CASSPPGRNYGYTF

abundance: -
j_gene: TRBJ2-7
v_gene: TRBV6-5
d_gene: TRBD2
CDR3nt: TGTGCCAGCAGTCACCTAGCGGGCAGCTCCTACGAGCAGTACTTC
CDR3aa: CASSHLAGSSYEQYF

abundance: -
j_gene: TRBJ1-1
v_gene: TRBV5-1
d_gene: -
CDR3nt: TGCGCCAGCAGCATACAGGAAAACACTGAAGCTTTCTTT
CDR3aa: CASSIQENTEAFF

abundance: -
j_gene: TRBJ2-3
v_gene: TRBV10-3
d_gene: -
CDR3nt: TGTGCCATCAGTGAATCCCCGGCAGCCCAGACTCCTATGATTCGCACAGATACGCAGTATTTT
CDR3aa: CAISESPAAQTPMIRTDTQYF

abundance: -
j_gene: TRBJ1-1
v_gene: TRBV5-1
d_gene: TRBD1
CDR3nt: TGCGCCAGCAGCTGGAAAGTTGAGACAGGGGACATGAACACTGAAGCTTTCTTT
CDR3aa: CASSWKVETGDMNTEAFF

abundance: -
j_gene: TRBJ2-5
v_gene: TRBV9
d_gene: -
CDR3nt: TGTGCCAGCGCCGAGGGTCAACAGGAGACCCAGTACTTC
CDR3aa: CASAEGQQETQYF

abundance: -
j_gene: TRBJ2-3
v_gene: TRBV5-6
d_gene: -
CDR3nt: TGTGCCAGCAGCCTACCACCCCAGGTTACGCAGTATTTT
CDR3aa: CASSLPPQVTQYF

abundance: -
j_gene: TRBJ1-5
v_gene: TRBV6-5
d_gene: TRBD1
CDR3nt: TGTGCCAGCAGTAGAAATGGACAGGGAAGTCAGCCCCAGCATTTT
CDR3aa: CASSRNGQGSQPQHF

abundance: -
j_gene: TRBJ2-5
v_gene: TRBV15
d_gene: -
CDR3nt: TGTGCCACCAGCAGAGAAGGGGCCCGAGAGACCCAGTACTTC
CDR3aa: CATSREGARETQYF

abundance: -
j_gene: TRBJ1-1
v_gene: TRBV7-9
d_gene: TRBD1
CDR3nt: TGTGCCAGCAGCTTAGAGGGGGCGAACACTGAAGCTTTCTTT
CDR3aa: CASSLEGANTEAFF

abundance: -
j_gene: TRBJ2-5
v_gene: TRBV7-9
d_gene: TRBD1
CDR3nt: TGTGCCAGCAGCGACGGGACAGGATTTTTGGGTGCGGAGACCCAGTACTTC
CDR3aa: CASSDGTGFLGAETQYF

abundance: -
j_gene: TRBJ2-7
v_gene: TRBV27
d_gene: TRBD2
CDR3nt: TGTGCCAGCAGTCTCCCAGCGGGGGGCTACGAGCAGTACTTC
CDR3aa: CASSLPAGGYEQYF

abundance: -
j_gene: TRBJ1-1
v_gene: TRBV4-1
d_gene: TRBD1
CDR3nt: TGCGCCAGCAGCCAAGTGGACAGGGGTACTGAAGCTTTCTTT
CDR3aa: CASSQVDRGTEAFF

abundance: -
j_gene: TRBJ1-3
v_gene: TRBV6-5
d_gene: TRBD1
CDR3nt: TGTGCCAGCAGTTACTCGAGGCAGGGGGCGTCGAACACCATATATTTT
CDR3aa: CASSYSRQGASNTIYF

abundance: -
j_gene: TRBJ2-6
v_gene: TRBV30
d_gene: TRBD1
CDR3nt: TGTGCCTGGAGTCAGGGGACAGGGGGCCCGAACGAACCCTCTGGGGCCAACGTCCTGACTTTC
CDR3aa: CAWSQGTGGPNEPSGANVLTF

abundance: -
j_gene: TRBJ2-7
v_gene: TRBV11-2
d_gene: TRBD2
CDR3nt: TGTGCCAGCAGCTCCCCTAGCGGGGGTTACGAGCAGTACTTC
CDR3aa: CASSSPSGGYEQYF

abundance: once
j_gene: TRBJ1-3
v_gene: TRBV9
d_gene: -
CDR3nt: TGTGCCAGCAGCGTCCCAACCGACAGAGAGAGCTCTGGAAACACCATATATTTT
CDR3aa: CASSVPTDRESSGNTIYF

abundance: -
j_gene: TRBJ1-3
v_gene: TRBV4-1
d_gene: -
CDR3nt: TGCGCCAGCAGCCGACAGGAATGGGGAAACACCATATATTTT
CDR3aa: CASSRQEWGNTIYF

abundance: -
j_gene: TRBJ2-1
v_gene: TRBV5-4
d_gene: TRBD1
CDR3nt: TGTGCCAGCAGCCCGGACAGGGTTAGGGACAATGAGCAGTTCTTC
CDR3aa: CASSPDRVRDNEQFF

abundance: once
j_gene: TRBJ2-3
v_gene: TRBV5-3
d_gene: TRBD2
CDR3nt: TGTGCCAGAAGCTTGATGGGCGGGGGGGCTCGAGATACGCAGTATTTT
CDR3aa: CARSLMGGGARDTQYF

abundance: -
j_gene: TRBJ2-5
v_gene: TRBV7-3
d_gene: -
CDR3nt: TGTGCCAGCAGCTTGGGCGGGGAAGAGACCCAGTACTTC
CDR3aa: CASSLGGEETQYF